This T cell receptor beta chain stems from a study of PD-1 blockade in classical Hodgkin lymphoma. In its sample, this clone was seen once. The protocol was immunoSEQ multiplex PCR, while the TCRdb copy is restricted to in-frame clones and leaves out a portion. This table holds tens of thousands of clones, 90% found once. Time point: newly diagnosed, previously untreated cHL patient sample. The CD4+ T cells used were purified from thawed PBMCs through magnetic negative selection. Acting as the comparison were PBMCs from newly diagnosed, untreated classical Hodgkin lymphoma. Sequences were obtained from CD4+ T cells from blood. The receptor was isolated from a human donor with classical Hodgkin lymphoma.

The CDR3 region is CASSPRLAGGNEQFF. The CDR3 coding sequence is TGTGCCAGCAGCCCGAGACTAGCGGGGGGGAATGAGCAGTTCTTC. This chain links TRBV7-9 with TRBJ2-1; 14 positions match TRBD2. J lost 7 bases, V lost 5 bases, and 4 bases had no gene match. The germline gives CDR1 SEHNR, CDR2 FQNEAQ (reference sequence). There are 15 residues in the CDR3. Based on the CDR3 plus reference TRBV7-9 and TRBJ2-1, the full variable domain is DTGVSQNPRHKITKRGQNVTFRCDPISEHNRLYWYRQTLGQGPEFLTYFQNEAQLEKSRLLSDRFSAERPKGSFSTLEIQRTEQGDSAMYLCASSPRLAGGNEQFFGPGTRLTVL.